This section outlines one T cell receptor beta chain sequence together with its context. The sample originates from a study of CD8 T cells in Susac syndrome. Study summary: Intravenous immunoglobulin alone or corticosteroids were being given to patients with Susac syndrome at blood draw, unless they were therapy-naive.

After removal of 3 bases from V and 11 bases from J, the junction contained 6 bases not matched to a gene. There are 12 residues in the CDR3. CDR1 is SGHAT and CDR2 is FQNNGV in the germline V gene. About 0.45 to 1 ug RNA was reverse transcribed with random hexamers. MiXCR, applied by TCRdb to the immunoSEQ multiplex PCR reads, yields one record per CDR3 protein. This repertoire shows 130,000 or so distinct CDR3 sequences, 85% to 95% found once; its top ten account for about 0.29%. This sequence was found in a human donor with Susac syndrome. The V and J genes are TRBV11-2 and TRBJ1-1, with 7 bases fitting TRBD1. What was sequenced was CD8+ T cells from PBMCs. Here the CDR3 reads CASSFGQASAFF. The CDR3 DNA follows: TGTGCCAGCAGCTTCGGACAGGCATCGGCTTTCTTT.